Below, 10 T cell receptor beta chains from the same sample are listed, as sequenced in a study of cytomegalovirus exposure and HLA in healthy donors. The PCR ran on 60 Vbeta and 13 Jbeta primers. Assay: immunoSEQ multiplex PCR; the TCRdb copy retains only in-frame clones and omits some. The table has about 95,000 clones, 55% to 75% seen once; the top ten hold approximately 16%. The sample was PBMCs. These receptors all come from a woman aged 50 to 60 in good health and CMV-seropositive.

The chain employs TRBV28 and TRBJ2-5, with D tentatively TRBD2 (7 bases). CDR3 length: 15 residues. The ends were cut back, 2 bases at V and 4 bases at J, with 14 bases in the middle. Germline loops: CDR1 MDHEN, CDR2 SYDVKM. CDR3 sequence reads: CASSLRGGIAETQYF. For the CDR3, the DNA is TGTGCCAGCAGTTTAAGGGGGGGTATTGCAGAGACCCAGTACTTC.

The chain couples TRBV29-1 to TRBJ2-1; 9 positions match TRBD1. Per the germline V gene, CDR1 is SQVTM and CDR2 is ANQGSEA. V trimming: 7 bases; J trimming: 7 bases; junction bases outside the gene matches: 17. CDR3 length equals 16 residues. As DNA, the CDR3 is TGCAGCGCTAGCACAGGGGGCGGGAGAATGGCAAATGAGCAGTTCTTC. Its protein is CSASTGGGRMANEQFF.

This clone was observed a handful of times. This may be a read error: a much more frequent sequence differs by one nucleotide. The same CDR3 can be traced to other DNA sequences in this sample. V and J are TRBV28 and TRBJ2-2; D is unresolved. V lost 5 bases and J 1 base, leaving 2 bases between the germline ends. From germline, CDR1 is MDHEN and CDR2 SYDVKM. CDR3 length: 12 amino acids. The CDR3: CASSRNTGELFF. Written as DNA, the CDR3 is TGTGCCAGCAGTCGGAACACCGGGGAGCTGTTTTTT.

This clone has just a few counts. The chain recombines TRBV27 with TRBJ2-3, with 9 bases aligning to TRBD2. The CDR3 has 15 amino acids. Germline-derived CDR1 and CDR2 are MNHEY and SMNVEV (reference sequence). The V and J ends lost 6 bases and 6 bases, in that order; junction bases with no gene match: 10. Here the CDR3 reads CASRDIAGDVDTQYF. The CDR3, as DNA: TGTGCCAGCAGAGATATAGCGGGAGACGTGGATACGCAGTATTTT.

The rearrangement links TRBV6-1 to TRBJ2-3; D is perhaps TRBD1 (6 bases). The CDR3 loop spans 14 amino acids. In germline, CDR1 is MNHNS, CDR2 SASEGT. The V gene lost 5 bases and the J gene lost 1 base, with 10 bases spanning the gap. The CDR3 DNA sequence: TGTGCCAGCAGTAAAAGACAGGGCACAGATACGCAGTATTTT. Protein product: CASSKRQGTDTQYF.

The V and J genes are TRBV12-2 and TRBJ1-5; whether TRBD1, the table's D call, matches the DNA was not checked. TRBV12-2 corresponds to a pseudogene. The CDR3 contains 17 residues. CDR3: CASRLVRTGRLNQPQHF. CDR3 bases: TGTGCAAGTCGCTTAGTAAGGACAGGGAGGCTTAATCAGCCCCAGCATTTT.

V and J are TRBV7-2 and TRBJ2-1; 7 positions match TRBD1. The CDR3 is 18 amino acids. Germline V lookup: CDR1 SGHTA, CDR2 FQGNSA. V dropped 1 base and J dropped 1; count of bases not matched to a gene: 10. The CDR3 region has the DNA TGTGCCAGCAGCTTAGGAGGGGGCCCGGGACAGTCCTACAATGAGCAGTTCTTC. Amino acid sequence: CASSLGGGPGQSYNEQFF.

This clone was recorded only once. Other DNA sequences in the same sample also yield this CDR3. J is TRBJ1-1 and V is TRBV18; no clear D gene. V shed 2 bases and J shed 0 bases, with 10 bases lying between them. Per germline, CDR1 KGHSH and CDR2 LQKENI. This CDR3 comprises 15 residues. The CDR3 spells CASSPARDMNTEAFF. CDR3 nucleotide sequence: TGTGCCAGCTCACCAGCTCGCGATATGAACACTGAAGCTTTCTTT.

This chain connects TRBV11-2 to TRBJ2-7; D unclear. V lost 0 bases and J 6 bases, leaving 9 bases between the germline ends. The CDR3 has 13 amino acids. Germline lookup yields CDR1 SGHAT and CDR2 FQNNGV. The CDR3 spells CASSLDSMGEQYF. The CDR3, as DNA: TGTGCCAGCAGCTTAGATAGCATGGGCGAGCAGTACTTC. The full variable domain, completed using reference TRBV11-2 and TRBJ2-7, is EAGVAQSPRYKIIEKRQSVAFWCNPISGHATLYWYQQILGQGPKLLIQFQNNGVVDDSQLPKDRFSAERLKGVDSTLKIQPAKLEDSAVYLCASSLDSMGEQYFGPGTRLTVT.

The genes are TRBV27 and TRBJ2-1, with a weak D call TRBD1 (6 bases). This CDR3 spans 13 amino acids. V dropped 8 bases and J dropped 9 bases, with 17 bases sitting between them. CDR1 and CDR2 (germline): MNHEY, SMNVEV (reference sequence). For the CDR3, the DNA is TGTGCCAGCGGACCGGGACACTCCCTTGAGCAGTTCTTC. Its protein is CASGPGHSLEQFF.